What follows are 8 T cell receptor beta chains derived from one specimen sequenced in a study of blood T cell repertoires in COVID-19. Here immunoSEQ multiplex PCR was the method, and the copy in TCRdb shows in-frame clones only, minus some. The data show some 160,000 clones, approximately 90% seen once. Sequencing was carried out using peripheral blood. Receptors were obtained from a man aged 18 to 35 with COVID-19, enrolled during active disease.

This clone has a single count. V usage is TRBV14 and J usage is TRBJ1-2; 8 positions match TRBD1. There are 14 residues in the CDR3. The ends lost 4 bases at V and 2 bases at J; junction bases unmatched: 3. CDR1 SGHDN and CDR2 FVKESK come from the germline V gene. The CDR3 coding sequence is TGTGCCAGCAGCCCAACAGGGGGAAACTATGGCTACACCTTC. Encoded protein: CASSPTGGNYGYTF.

CDR3 sequence: CASSPQGTDNQPQHF. CDR3 DNA: TGTGCCAGCAGCCCCCAAGGGACAGACAATCAGCCCCAGCATTTT. J is TRBJ1-5 and V is TRBV7-2; 7 nucleotides align to TRBD1. Looked up from germline, CDR1 is SGHTA and CDR2 is FQGNSA. V was clipped by 5 bases and J by 3 bases; unmatched bases: 7. The CDR3 runs to 15 residues.

The genes are TRBV19 and TRBJ2-3; TRBD1 matches at 7 bases. The germline gives CDR1 LNHDA, CDR2 SQIVND (reference sequence). The V segment lost 4 bases and the J segment 2 bases; nucleotides outside the gene matches: 6. CDR3 length equals 15 residues. The CDR3 DNA reads TGTGCCAGTAGTACCTACAGGGGAATCACAGATACGCAGTATTTT. It codes for CASSTYRGITDTQYF.

This clone was seen once. The CDR3 coding sequence is TGCGCCAGCAGCCAAGACGGGACAGGGTGGGGGGAGACCCAGTACTTC. The encoded protein is CASSQDGTGWGETQYF. The chain links TRBV4-1 to TRBJ2-5; TRBD1 aligns across 9 bases. The CDR3 extends over 16 amino acids. V shed 0 bases, J shed 5 bases, and the junction held 7 bases outside the gene matches. CDR1 is MGHRA and CDR2 is YSYEKL in the germline V gene.

This chain links TRBV10-3 with TRBJ2-2; 9 bases agree with TRBD1. The V gene end was trimmed by 3 bases and the J gene end by 4 bases; junction bases not matched to a gene: 6. Looked up from germline, CDR1 is ENHRY and CDR2 is SYGVKD. The CDR3 runs to 16 residues. CDR3 sequence: CAISETTGGATGELFF. CDR3 sequence (DNA): TGTGCCATCAGTGAAACGACAGGGGGGGCCACCGGGGAGCTGTTTTTT.

The chain uses TRBV30 and TRBJ1-2, with 7 bases identical to TRBD1. V lost 1 base and J lost 4; bases outside the gene matches: 6. From germline, CDR1 is GTSNPN and CDR2 SVGIG (reference sequence). This CDR3 is built from 14 residues. The chain's CDR3 is CAWSDGTAVYGYTF. CDR3 sequence (DNA): TGTGCCTGGAGTGATGGGACAGCCGTCTATGGCTACACCTTC.

This sequence joins TRBV27 and TRBJ1-3; the D is unclear. This CDR3 has 14 amino acids. Germline V gene lookup returns CDR1 MNHEY and CDR2 SMNVEV (reference sequence). The V end was cut by 3 bases, the J end by 9 bases, with 15 bases between. CDR3 protein: CASSLNGGLGTIYF. For the CDR3, the DNA is TGTGCCAGCAGTTTGAACGGCGGCCTTGGCACCATATATTTT.

V is TRBV7-6 and J is TRBJ2-1; the D gene is possibly TRBD2 (5 bases). Germline V lookup: CDR1 SGHVS, CDR2 FNYEAQ. The CDR3 loop spans 15 amino acids. V was shortened by 0 bases and J by 5 bases, with 11 bases between the two germline ends. The CDR3 nucleotides are TGTGCCAGCAGCTTAGCATGGCCCGGGGACAATGAGCAGTTCTTC. It translates to CASSLAWPGDNEQFF. Together with reference TRBV7-6 and TRBJ2-1, the CDR3 gives the full variable domain: GAGVSQSPRYKVTKRGQDVALRCDPISGHVSLYWYRQALGQGPEFLTYFNYEAQQDKSGLPNDRFSAERPEGSISTLTIQRTEQRDSAMYRCASSLAWPGDNEQFFGPGTRLTVL.